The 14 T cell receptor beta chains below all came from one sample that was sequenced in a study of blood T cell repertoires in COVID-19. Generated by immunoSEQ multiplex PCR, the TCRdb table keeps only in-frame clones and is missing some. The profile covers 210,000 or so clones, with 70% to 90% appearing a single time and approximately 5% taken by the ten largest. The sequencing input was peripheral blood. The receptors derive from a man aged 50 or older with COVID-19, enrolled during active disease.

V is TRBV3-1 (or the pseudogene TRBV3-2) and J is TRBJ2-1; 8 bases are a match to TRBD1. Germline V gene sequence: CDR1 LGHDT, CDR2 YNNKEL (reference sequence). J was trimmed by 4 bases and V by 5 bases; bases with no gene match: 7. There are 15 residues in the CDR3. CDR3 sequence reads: CASSSRDRRYNEQFF. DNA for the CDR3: TGTGCCAGCAGCTCCAGGGACAGGCGTTACAATGAGCAGTTCTTC.

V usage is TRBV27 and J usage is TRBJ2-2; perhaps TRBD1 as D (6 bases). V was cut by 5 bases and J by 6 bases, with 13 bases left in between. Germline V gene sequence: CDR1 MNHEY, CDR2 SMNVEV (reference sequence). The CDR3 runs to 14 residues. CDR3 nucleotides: TGTGCCAGCAGTCACAACCGACAGGCCGGGGAGCTGTTTTTT. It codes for CASSHNRQAGELFF.

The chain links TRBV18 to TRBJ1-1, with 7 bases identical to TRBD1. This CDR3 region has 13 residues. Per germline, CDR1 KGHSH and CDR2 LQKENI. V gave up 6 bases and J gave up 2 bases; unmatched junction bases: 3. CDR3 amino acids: CASSGQINTEAFF. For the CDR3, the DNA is TGTGCCAGCTCGGGACAGATAAACACTGAAGCTTTCTTT.

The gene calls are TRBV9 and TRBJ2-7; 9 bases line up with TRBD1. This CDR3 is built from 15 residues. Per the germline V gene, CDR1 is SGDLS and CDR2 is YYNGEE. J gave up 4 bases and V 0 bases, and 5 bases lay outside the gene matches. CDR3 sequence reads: CASSVDGQGWYEQYF. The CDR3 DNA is TGTGCCAGCAGCGTAGATGGACAGGGGTGGTACGAGCAGTACTTC. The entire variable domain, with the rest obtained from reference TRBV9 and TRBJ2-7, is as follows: DSGVTQTPKHLITATGQRVTLRCSPRSGDLSVYWYQQSLDQGLQFLIQYYNGEERAKGNILERFSAQQFPDLHSELNLSSLELGDSALYFCASSVDGQGWYEQYFGPGTRLTVT.

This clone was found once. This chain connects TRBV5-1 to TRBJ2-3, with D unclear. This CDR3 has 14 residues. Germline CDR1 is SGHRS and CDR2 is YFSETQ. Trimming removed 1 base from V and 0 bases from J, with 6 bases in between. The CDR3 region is CASSLSRSTDTQYF. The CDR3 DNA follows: TGCGCCAGCAGCTTGTCCAGGAGCACAGATACGCAGTATTTT.

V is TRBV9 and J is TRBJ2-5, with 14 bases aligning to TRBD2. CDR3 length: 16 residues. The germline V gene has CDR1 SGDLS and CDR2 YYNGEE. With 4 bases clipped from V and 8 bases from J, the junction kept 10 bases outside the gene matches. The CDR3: CASSPGLAGGLRTQYF. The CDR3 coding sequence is TGTGCCAGCAGCCCCGGACTAGCGGGGGGCCTCCGAACCCAGTACTTC.

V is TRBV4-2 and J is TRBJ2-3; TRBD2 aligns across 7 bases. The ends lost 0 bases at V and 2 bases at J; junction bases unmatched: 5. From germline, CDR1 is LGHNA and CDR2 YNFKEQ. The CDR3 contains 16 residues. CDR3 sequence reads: CASSQDRGESTDTQYF. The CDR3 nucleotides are TGTGCCAGCAGCCAAGATCGGGGGGAATCCACAGATACGCAGTATTTT.

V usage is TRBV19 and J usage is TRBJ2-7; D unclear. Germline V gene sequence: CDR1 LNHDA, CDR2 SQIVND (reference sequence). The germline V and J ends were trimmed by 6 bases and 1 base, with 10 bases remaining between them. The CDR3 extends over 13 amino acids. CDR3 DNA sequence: TGTGCCAGTAGACAAATTATTTCCTACGAGCAGTACTTC. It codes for CASRQIISYEQYF. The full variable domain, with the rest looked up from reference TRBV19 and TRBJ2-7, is DGGITQSPKYLFRKEGQNVTLSCEQNLNHDAMYWYRQDPGQGLRLIYYSQIVNDFQKGDIAEGYSVSREKKESFPLTVTSAQKNPTAFYLCASRQIISYEQYFGPGTRLTVT.

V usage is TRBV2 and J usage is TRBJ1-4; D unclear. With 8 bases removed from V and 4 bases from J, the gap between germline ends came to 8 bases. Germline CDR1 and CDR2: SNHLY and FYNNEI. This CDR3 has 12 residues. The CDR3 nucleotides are TGTGCCAGCGCCCCCGGTAATGAAAAACTGTTTTTT. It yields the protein CASAPGNEKLFF.

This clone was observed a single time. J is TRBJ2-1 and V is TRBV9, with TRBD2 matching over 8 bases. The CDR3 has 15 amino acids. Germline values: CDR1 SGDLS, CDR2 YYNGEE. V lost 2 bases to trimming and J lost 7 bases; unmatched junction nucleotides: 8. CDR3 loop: CASSVLAGRPNEQFF. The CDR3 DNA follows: TGTGCCAGCAGCGTTTTAGCGGGGCGACCTAATGAGCAGTTCTTC. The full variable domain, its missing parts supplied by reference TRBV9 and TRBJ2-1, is DSGVTQTPKHLITATGQRVTLRCSPRSGDLSVYWYQQSLDQGLQFLIQYYNGEERAKGNILERFSAQQFPDLHSELNLSSLELGDSALYFCASSVLAGRPNEQFFGPGTRLTVL.

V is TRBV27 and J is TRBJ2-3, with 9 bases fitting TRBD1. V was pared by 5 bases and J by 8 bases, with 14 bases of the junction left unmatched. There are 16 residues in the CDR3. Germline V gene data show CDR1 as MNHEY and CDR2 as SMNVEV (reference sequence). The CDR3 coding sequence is TGTGCCAGCAGTCCAATAACGACAGGGGGTGGGCTTACGCAGTATTTT. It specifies CASSPITTGGGLTQYF.

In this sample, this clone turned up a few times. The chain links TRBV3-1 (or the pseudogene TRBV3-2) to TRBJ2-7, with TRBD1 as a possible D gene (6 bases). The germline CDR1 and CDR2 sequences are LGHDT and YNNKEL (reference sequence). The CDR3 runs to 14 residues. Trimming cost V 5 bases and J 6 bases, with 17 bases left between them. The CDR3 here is CASSYSGVSGEQYF. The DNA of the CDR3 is TGTGCCAGCAGCTACTCAGGGGTGTCTGGCGAGCAGTACTTC.

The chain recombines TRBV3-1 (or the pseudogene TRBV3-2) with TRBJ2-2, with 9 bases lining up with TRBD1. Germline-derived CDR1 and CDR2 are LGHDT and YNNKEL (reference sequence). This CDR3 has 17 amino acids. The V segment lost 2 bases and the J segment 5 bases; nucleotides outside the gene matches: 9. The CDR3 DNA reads TGTGCCAGCAGCCAAAGGGGGCGACAGGGGGTTACCGGGGAGCTGTTTTTT. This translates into CASSQRGRQGVTGELFF.

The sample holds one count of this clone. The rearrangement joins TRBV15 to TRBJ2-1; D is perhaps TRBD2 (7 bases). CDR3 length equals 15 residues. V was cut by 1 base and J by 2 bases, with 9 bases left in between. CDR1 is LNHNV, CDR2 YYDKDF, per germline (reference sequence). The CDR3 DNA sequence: TGTGCCACCAGCAGAGGAGGGGGGGCCTACAATGAGCAGTTCTTC. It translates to CATSRGGGAYNEQFF.